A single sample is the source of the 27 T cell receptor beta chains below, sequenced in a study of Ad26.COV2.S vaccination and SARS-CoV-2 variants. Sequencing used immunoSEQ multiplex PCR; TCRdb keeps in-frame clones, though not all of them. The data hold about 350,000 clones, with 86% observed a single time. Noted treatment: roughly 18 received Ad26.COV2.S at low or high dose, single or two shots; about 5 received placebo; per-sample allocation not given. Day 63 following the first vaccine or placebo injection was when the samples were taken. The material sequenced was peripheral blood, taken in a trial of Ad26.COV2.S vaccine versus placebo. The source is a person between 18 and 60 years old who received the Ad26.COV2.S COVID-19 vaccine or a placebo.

The CDR3 nucleotides are TGCGCCAGCAGCCAAGGCAGACAGGGGAGGGAGACCCAGTACTTC. Translation: CASSQGRQGRETQYF. V and J are TRBV4-3 and TRBJ2-5; TRBD1 matches at 8 bases. This CDR3 contains 15 residues. The V and J ends lost 1 base and 5 bases, in that order; junction bases with no gene match: 6. The germline V gene has CDR1 LGHNA and CDR2 YSLEER.

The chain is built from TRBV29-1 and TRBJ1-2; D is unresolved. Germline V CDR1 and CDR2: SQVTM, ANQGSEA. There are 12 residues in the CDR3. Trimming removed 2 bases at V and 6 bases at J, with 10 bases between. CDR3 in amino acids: CSVEYQTHGYTF. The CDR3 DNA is TGCAGCGTTGAATATCAGACCCATGGCTACACCTTC.

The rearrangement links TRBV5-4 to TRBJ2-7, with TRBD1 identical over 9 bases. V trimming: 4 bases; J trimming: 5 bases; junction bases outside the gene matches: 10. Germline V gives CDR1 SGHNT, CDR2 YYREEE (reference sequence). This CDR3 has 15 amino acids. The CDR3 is CASSPTGGQGNEQYF. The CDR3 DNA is TGTGCCAGCAGCCCGACGGGGGGACAGGGAAACGAGCAGTACTTC.

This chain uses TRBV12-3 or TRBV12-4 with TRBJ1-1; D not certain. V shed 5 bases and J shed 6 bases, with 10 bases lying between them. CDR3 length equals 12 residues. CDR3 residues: CASSRTGAEAFF. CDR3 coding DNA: TGTGCCAGCAGTCGTACGGGCGCTGAAGCTTTCTTT.

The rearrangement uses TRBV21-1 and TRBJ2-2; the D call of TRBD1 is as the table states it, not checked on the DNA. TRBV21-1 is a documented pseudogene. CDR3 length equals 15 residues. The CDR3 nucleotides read TGTGCCAGCAGCAAAGCCGGCAGGGGGGCCGGGGAGCTGTTTTTT. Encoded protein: CASSKAGRGAGELFF.

CDR3 residues: CASGTGPSYGYTF. The CDR3 region has the DNA TGTGCCAGCGGAACAGGGCCGAGCTATGGCTACACCTTC. The chain is built from TRBV27 and TRBJ1-2; TRBD1 is a possible D gene (6 bases). V was shortened by 8 bases and J by 4 bases, with 14 bases between the two germline ends. The germline V gene has CDR1 MNHEY and CDR2 SMNVEV (reference sequence). This CDR3 comprises 13 residues.

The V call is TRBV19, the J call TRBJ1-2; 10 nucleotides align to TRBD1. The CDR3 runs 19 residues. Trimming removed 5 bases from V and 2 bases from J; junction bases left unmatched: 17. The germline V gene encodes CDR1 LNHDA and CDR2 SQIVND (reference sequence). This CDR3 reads CASSPRRDRGHRPNYGYTF. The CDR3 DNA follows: TGTGCCAGTAGTCCCCGACGGGACAGGGGACACCGACCCAACTATGGCTACACCTTC.

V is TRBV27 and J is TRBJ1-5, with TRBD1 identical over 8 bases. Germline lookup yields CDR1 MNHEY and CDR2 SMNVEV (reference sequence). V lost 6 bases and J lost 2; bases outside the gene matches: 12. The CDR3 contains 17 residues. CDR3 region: CASSPGRTGFGNQPQHF. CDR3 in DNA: TGTGCCAGCAGCCCCGGGCGGACAGGGTTCGGCAATCAGCCCCAGCATTTT.

CDR3 residues: CASSENLNTEAFF. CDR3 nucleotides: TGTGCCAGCAGCGAAAACCTAAACACTGAAGCTTTCTTT. This rearrangement joins TRBV6-2 or TRBV6-3 to TRBJ1-1; D gene uncertain. Germline loops: CDR1 MNHEY, CDR2 SVGEGT. The V end was cut by 6 bases, the J end by 2 bases, with 10 bases between. The CDR3 loop spans 13 amino acids.

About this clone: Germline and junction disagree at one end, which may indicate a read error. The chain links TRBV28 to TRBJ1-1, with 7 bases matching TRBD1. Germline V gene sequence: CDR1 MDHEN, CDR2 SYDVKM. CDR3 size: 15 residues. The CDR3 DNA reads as TGTGCCAGCCGTTTTCGACAGGGCCCGGAACCTGAAGCTTTCTTT. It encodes CASRFRQGPEPEAFF.

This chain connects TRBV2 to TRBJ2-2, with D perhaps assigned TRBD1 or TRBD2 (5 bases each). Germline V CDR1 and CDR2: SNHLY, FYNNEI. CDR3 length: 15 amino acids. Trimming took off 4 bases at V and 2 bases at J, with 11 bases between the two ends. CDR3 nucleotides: TGTGCCAGCAGTGCTTCAGGGAGTAACACCGGGGAGCTGTTTTTT. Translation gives CASSASGSNTGELFF.

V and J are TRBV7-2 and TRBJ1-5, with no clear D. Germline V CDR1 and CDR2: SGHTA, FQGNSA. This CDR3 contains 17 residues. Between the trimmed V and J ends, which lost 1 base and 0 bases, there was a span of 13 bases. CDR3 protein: CASSLDVRRNSNQPQHF. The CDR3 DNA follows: TGTGCCAGCAGCTTAGACGTCAGGAGAAATAGCAATCAGCCCCAGCATTTT. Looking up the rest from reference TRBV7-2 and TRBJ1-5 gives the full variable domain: GAGVSQSPSNKVTEKGKDVELRCDPISGHTALYWYRQSLGQGLEFLIYFQGNSAPDKSGLPSDRFSAERTGGSVSTLTIQRTQQEDSAVYLCASSLDVRRNSNQPQHFGDGTRLSIL.

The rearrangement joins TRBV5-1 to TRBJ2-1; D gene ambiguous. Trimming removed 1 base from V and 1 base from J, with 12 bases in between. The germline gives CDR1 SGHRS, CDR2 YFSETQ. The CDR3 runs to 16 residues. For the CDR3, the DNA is TGCGCCAGCAGCTTGAGGTCTAGTCCGTCCTACAATGAGCAGTTCTTC. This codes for CASSLRSSPSYNEQFF.

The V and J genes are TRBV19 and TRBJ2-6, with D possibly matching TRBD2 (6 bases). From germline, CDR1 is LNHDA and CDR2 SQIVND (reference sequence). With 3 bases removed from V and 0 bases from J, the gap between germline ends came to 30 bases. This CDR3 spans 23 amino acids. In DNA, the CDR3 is TGTGCCAGTAGTATCTTCTATGGCAGGGTCCCACAGAGCGGGTACTCTGGGGCCAACGTCCTGACTTTC. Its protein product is CASSIFYGRVPQSGYSGANVLTF.

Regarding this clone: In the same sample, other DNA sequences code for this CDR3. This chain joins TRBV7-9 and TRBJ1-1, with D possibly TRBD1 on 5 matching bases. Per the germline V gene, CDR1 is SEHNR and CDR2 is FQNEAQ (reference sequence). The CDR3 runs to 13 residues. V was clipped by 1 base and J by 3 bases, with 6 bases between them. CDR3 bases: TGTGCCAGCAGCTTAGAAGGGGACACTGAAGCTTTCTTT. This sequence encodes CASSLEGDTEAFF.

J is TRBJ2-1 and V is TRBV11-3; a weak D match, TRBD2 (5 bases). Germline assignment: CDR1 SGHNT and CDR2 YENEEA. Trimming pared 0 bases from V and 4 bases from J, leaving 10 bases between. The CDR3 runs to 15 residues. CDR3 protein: CASSLDDRGYNEQFF. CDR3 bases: TGTGCCAGCAGCTTAGACGATCGGGGATACAATGAGCAGTTCTTC.

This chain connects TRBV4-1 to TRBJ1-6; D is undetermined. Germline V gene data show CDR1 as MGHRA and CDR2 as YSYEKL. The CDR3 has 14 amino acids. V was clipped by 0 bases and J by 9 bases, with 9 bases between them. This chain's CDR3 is CASSQDTRFSPLHF. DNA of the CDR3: TGCGCCAGCAGCCAAGATACTAGATTTTCACCCCTCCACTTT.

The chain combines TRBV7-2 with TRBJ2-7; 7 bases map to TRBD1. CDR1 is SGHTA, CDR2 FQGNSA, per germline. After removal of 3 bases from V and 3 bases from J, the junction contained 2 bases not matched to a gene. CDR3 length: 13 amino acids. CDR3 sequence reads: CASSFRDSYEQYF. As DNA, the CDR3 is TGTGCCAGCAGCTTCCGGGACAGCTACGAGCAGTACTTC.

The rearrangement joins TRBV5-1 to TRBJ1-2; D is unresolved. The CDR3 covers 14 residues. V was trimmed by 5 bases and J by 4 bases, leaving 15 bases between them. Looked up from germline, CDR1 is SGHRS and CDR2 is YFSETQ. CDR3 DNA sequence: TGCGCCAGCAGTTTTCCTGACACTACCTATGGCTACACCTTC. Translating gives CASSFPDTTYGYTF.

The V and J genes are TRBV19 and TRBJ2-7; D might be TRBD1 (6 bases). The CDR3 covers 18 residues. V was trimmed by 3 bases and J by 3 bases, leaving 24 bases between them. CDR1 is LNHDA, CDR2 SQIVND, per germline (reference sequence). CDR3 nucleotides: TGTGCCAGTAGTATCTACGGGGTGGACAGCCTGGGAAACTACGAGCAGTACTTC. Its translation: CASSIYGVDSLGNYEQYF. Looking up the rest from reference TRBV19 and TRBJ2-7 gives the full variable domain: DGGITQSPKYLFRKEGQNVTLSCEQNLNHDAMYWYRQDPGQGLRLIYYSQIVNDFQKGDIAEGYSVSREKKESFPLTVTSAQKNPTAFYLCASSIYGVDSLGNYEQYFGPGTRLTVT.

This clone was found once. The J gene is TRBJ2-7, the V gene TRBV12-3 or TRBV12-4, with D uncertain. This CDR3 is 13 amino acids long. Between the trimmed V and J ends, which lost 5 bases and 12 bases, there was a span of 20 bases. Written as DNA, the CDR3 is TGTGCCAGCAGTCTCCGACCCCCGCTTAGAACGTACTTC. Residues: CASSLRPPLRTYF.

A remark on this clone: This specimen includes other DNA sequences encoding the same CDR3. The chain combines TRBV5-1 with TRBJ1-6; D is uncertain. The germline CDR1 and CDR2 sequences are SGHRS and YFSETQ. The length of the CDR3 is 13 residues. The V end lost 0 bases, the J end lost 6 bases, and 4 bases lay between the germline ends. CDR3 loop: CASSLEGNSPLHF. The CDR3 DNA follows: TGCGCCAGCAGCTTGGAGGGTAATTCACCCCTCCACTTT.

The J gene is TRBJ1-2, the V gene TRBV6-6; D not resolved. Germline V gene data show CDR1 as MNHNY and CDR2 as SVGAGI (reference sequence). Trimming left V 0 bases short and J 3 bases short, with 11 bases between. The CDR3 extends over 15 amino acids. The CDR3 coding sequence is TGTGCCAGCAGTTACTCGATCGAGGGAGACTATGGCTACACCTTC. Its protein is CASSYSIEGDYGYTF.

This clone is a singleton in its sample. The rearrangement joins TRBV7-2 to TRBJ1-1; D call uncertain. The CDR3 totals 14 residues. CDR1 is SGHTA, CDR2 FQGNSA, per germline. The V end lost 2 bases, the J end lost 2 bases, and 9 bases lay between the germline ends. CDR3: CASSLYPSNTEAFF. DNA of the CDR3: TGTGCCAGCAGCTTATATCCGTCTAACACTGAAGCTTTCTTT.

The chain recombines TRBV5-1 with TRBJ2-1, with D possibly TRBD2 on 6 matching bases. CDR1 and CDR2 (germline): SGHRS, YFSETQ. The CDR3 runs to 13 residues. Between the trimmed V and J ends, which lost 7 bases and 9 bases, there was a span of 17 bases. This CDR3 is CASAPGGDGEQFF. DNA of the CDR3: TGCGCCAGCGCCCCCGGAGGGGATGGTGAGCAGTTCTTC.

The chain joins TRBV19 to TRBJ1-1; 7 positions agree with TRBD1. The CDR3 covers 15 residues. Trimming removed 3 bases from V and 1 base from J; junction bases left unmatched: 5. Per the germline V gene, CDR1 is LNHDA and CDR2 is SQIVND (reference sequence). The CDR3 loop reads CASSMTGISNTEAFF. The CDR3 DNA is TGTGCCAGTAGTATGACAGGGATATCGAACACTGAAGCTTTCTTT.

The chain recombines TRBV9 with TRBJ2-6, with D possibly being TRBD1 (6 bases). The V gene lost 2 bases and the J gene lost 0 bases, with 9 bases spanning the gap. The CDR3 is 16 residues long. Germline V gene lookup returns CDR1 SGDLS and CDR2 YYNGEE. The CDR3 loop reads CASSVRQDSGANVLTF. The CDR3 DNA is TGTGCCAGCAGCGTCCGACAGGACTCTGGGGCCAACGTCCTGACTTTC.